This T cell receptor beta chain was captured by sequencing in a study of cytomegalovirus exposure and HLA in healthy donors. This clone turned up a few times. The antigen remains unidentified. Study-wide findings and caveats: The likely origin of a cluster of highly shared sequence variants was a sequencing artifact. In a later analysis, donors in an Asian-associated ancestry cluster reportedly had fewer N-insertions in productive TCRs than the cohort mean. Rare sequences made up most TCRs, while some public TCRs were found in many donors. Donor immune exposure was known only as CMV serostatus.

The PCR was carried out with 60 Vbeta primers and 13 Jbeta primers. Sequencing was performed with immunoSEQ multiplex PCR; in TCRdb, only in-frame clones are kept and a portion is missing. The table lists 100,000 to 150,000 clones, around 67% of them singletons, with approximately 3.8% in the top ten. Germline values: CDR1 SGHRS, CDR2 YFSETQ. Trimming took 2 bases from V and 3 from J; bases not matched to a gene: 5. The length of the CDR3 is 15 residues. Sequencing was carried out using PBMCs. The chain employs TRBV5-1 and TRBJ2-1; 7 bases are shared with TRBD1. This sequence originates from a woman aged 35 to 49 in good health and CMV-seronegative. DNA for the CDR3: TGCGCCAGCAGCTTTGAGGGGGCTGACTACAATGAGCAGTTCTTC. Its translation is CASSFEGADYNEQFF.